The rows below give T cell receptor beta chains drawn from one sample of a study of blood T cell repertoires in COVID-19. TCRdb keeps only in-frame clones here, not all; method: immunoSEQ multiplex PCR. The sample consists of 250,000 to 300,000 clones, about 86% of them appearing once. Sample: peripheral blood. These receptors were obtained from an elderly man with acute or convalescent COVID-19. Each CDR3 is given without its conserved first and last residue. The order of the fields is V gene, CDR3 protein.

V gene: TRBV27; CDR3 protein: ASSLRSASGNIQY
V gene: TRBV6-5; CDR3 protein: ASSDSGGGARGYT
V gene: TRBV29-1; CDR3 protein: SVGGTSDTDTQY
V gene: TRBV5-5; CDR3 protein: ASSLAEADYGYT
V gene: TRBV6-1; CDR3 protein: ASSEPVGETQY
V gene: TRBV7-9; CDR3 protein: ASRLTGESTEAF
V gene: TRBV11-1; CDR3 protein: ASSPPLGTGGNEQF
V gene: TRBV24-1; CDR3 protein: ATSEEGSWTSGPNEQF
V gene: TRBV7-2; CDR3 protein: ASSLAAGSNQPQH
V gene: TRBV5-1; CDR3 protein: ASSTGQGGYNSPLH
V gene: TRBV2; CDR3 protein: ASSGVSYEQY
V gene: TRBV24-1; CDR3 protein: ATSDRDWGNTGELF
V gene: TRBV5-1; CDR3 protein: ASSLADIRLHEQF
V gene: TRBV19; CDR3 protein: ASSTAGGPPGLLF
V gene: TRBV3-1/TRBV3-2; CDR3 protein: ASSQVSETQY
V gene: TRBV18; CDR3 protein: ASSPPNGENQPQH
V gene: TRBV29-1; CDR3 protein: SAGQRSRGTEAF
V gene: TRBV19; CDR3 protein: ASSTDRGLGQPQH